This T cell receptor (beta chain) was profiled in a study of blood T cell repertoires in COVID-19. Source study methods: Scientists estimated how many nucleated cells there were by amplifying reference gene primers. The repertoire was sequenced with immunoSEQ multiplex PCR; TCRdb's copy has only in-frame clones and lacks some. Clone size and V and J calls were adopted from that table, with D and trimming inferred from the DNA. The sample has about 52,000 clones; about nine tenths are singletons. This CDR3 has 15 residues. V gave up 2 bases and J gave up 5 bases; unmatched junction bases: 5. Germline-derived CDR1 and CDR2 are MNHEY and SMNVEV (reference sequence).

The sequencing sample was made of peripheral blood. The TCR comes from a man aged 70 or older with acute or convalescent COVID-19. The chain uses TRBV27 and TRBJ2-5; 10 bases align to TRBD2. The CDR3 DNA sequence: TGTGCCAGCAGTTTAGCAGCGGGGGGGCTTGAGACCCAGTACTTC. Translation: CASSLAAGGLETQYF.